A single sample gave rise to the 13 T cell receptor beta chains below, sequenced in a study of T cells in women clearing cervical HPV infection. Libraries were prepared by immunoSEQ multiplex PCR; TCRdb keeps only in-frame clonotypes and omits some of them. The table for this sample gives about 24,000 clones. Material for sequencing was blood buffy coat. These receptors came from a woman aged 18 to 75 with a cervical HPV16 infection that either progressed to CIN3+ or cleared (not recorded which).

Remarks on this clone: The read gets to within 3 residues of the CDR3 end, and the germline J gene fills in the rest. This chain uses TRBV19 with TRBJ2-2, with D hard to call. This CDR3 spans 15 amino acids. The V end was cut by 3 bases, the J end by 3 bases, with 11 bases between. The germline V gene encodes CDR1 LNHDA and CDR2 SQIVND (reference sequence). The CDR3 spells CASSIYLPDTGELFF. The sequenced CDR3 bases are TGTGCCAGTAGTATTTATCTCCCCGACACCGGGGAG.

As regards this clone: The read ends 3 residues shy of where the CDR3 ends; the end is completed using the germline J gene. The J gene is TRBJ2-2, the V gene TRBV5-1; 10 positions match TRBD1. The CDR3 totals 17 residues. Germline V lookup: CDR1 SGHRS, CDR2 YFSETQ. The trim removed 2 bases at V and 0 bases at J, leaving 4 bases unmatched. CDR3 amino acids: CASSFAGTGANTGELFF. The covered CDR3 bases are TGCGCCAGCAGCTTCGCCGGGACAGGGGCGAACACCGGGGAG.

Turning to this clone: The observed sequence ends 3 residues before the CDR3 terminus, with the missing tail filled in from the germline J gene. The V call is TRBV5-1, the J call TRBJ2-7, with D perhaps matching TRBD2 (6 bases). Germline CDR1 is SGHRS and CDR2 is YFSETQ. CDR3 length equals 15 residues. Trimming stripped 0 bases from V and 0 bases from J, with 10 bases between. The CDR3 bases that were read are TGCGCCAGCAGCTTGGCGGTAGCGGACTCCTACGAG. This gives the protein CASSLAVADSYE. The entire CDR3 protein reads CASSLAVADSYEQYF.

In the case of this clone: Read coverage stops 3 residues before the CDR3 terminus; the germline J gene supplies the remainder. The chain is built from TRBV5-1 and TRBJ2-5, with D possibly called TRBD1 or TRBD2 (6 bases each). Germline CDR1 SGHRS, CDR2 YFSETQ. Trimming removed 4 bases from V and 1 base from J, with 11 bases in between. This CDR3 has 14 residues. CDR3 amino acids: CASSGRTVQETQYF. CDR3 DNA (partial): TGCGCCAGCAGCGGGAGGACAGTCCAAGAGACC.

A note on this clone: The CDR3 extends 3 residues past the end of the read, so its final part is completed from the germline J gene. This sequence joins TRBV14 and TRBJ2-2; D uncertain. Germline values: CDR1 SGHDN, CDR2 FVKESK. This CDR3 comprises 13 residues. Trimming took off 5 bases at V and 5 bases at J, with 9 bases between the two ends. The CDR3 is CASSKTNTGELFF. The covered CDR3 bases are TGTGCCAGCAGCAAAACAAATACCGGGGAG.

As to this clone: Sequencing ends 3 residues short of the CDR3 end; the germline J gene provides the rest. The chain links TRBV18 to TRBJ2-3; TRBD2 agrees at 12 bases. CDR3 size: 18 residues. Germline lookup yields CDR1 KGHSH and CDR2 LQKENI. The CDR3 loop reads CASSLSPLAGGRQETQYF. The sequenced part of the CDR3 DNA is TGTGCCAGCTCACTATCCCCTCTAGCGGGGGGGCGTCAAGAGACG.

As for this clone: The read terminates 3 residues ahead of where the CDR3 ends, so the germline J gene completes it. This chain links TRBV19 with TRBJ1-2, with TRBD1 matching 8 bases. The CDR3 loop spans 15 amino acids. Per the germline V gene, CDR1 is LNHDA and CDR2 is SQIVND (reference sequence). The CDR3 reads CASSIRGQSSYDYTF. The sequenced CDR3 bases are TGTGCCAGTAGTATCAGGGGGCAGAGCTCCTACGAC.

CDR3 residues: CASSTTDQQETQYF. The DNA read from the CDR3 is TGTGCCAGCTCAACGACAGACCAACAAGAGACG. The chain is built from TRBV18 and TRBJ2-3; D possibly corresponds to TRBD1 (5 bases). The read halts 3 residues ahead of the CDR3 end, with the missing end drawn from the germline J gene. The V gene's germline CDR1 is KGHSH and CDR2 LQKENI. The CDR3 covers 14 residues.

Note on this clone: The read finishes 3 residues shy of the CDR3 end, and the germline J gene is used to complete it. The rearrangement joins TRBV2 to TRBJ2-2; D gene uncertain. CDR3 length: 13 amino acids. V lost 7 bases to trimming and J lost 5 bases, with 11 bases between them. Germline CDR1 SNHLY, CDR2 FYNNEI. The CDR3 DNA, read in part, is TGTGCCAGCAACCGCATGGCTACCGGGGAG. Its protein product is CASNRMATGE. The CDR3, in full, reads CASNRMATGELFF.

Details on this clone: The read terminates 3 residues ahead of where the CDR3 ends, so the germline J gene completes it. The chain recombines TRBV28 with TRBJ2-4, with D tentatively TRBD2 (5 bases). Per germline, CDR1 MDHEN and CDR2 SYDVKM. The ends were cut back, 7 bases at V and 0 bases at J, with 13 bases in the middle. The CDR3 runs 15 residues. CDR3 sequence: CASKIPGEAKNIQYF. CDR3 bases read: TGTGCCAGCAAAATTCCCGGGGAAGCCAAAAACATT.

About this clone: A read error may account for a junction end that differs from germline. The read is 3 residues too short to cover the CDR3 end, so that end is filled in from the germline J gene. This sequence joins TRBV2 and TRBJ2-7; 9 nucleotides agree with TRBD1. This CDR3 region has 16 residues. The V gene's germline CDR1 is SNHLY and CDR2 FYNNEI. CDR3 DNA, as far as it was read: TGTGCCAGCAGAGAAGGACAGGGGTCCGGGGCCTACGAG. Translated: CASREGQGSGAYE. The whole CDR3 region reads CASREGQGSGAYEQYF.

Considering frequency, this clone is medium-sized (0.01 to 0.1%). The CDR3 extends 3 residues past the end of the read, so its final part is completed from the germline J gene. This chain links TRBV19 with TRBJ2-2; D unclear. The CDR3 runs to 15 residues. V was cut by 3 bases and J by 5 bases, with 13 bases left in between. Germline V lookup: CDR1 LNHDA, CDR2 SQIVND (reference sequence). The CDR3 region is CASSIQVGETGELFF. CDR3 bases read: TGTGCCAGTAGTATTCAGGTTGGAGAGACCGGGGAG.

In the case of this clone: The CDR3 end is not reached by the read, which stops 3 residues before it; the germline J gene fills it in. V gene TRBV20-1 combines with J gene TRBJ2-5, with 11 bases lining up with TRBD2. The CDR3 has 16 residues. CDR1 is DFQATT and CDR2 is SNEGSKA in the germline V gene (reference sequence). V shed 0 bases, J shed 4 bases, and the junction held 7 bases outside the gene matches. Incomplete CDR3 DNA: TGCAGTGCTAGAGACCCGGGACTAGCGGATTCAGAGACC. This sequence encodes CSARDPGLADSET. The whole CDR3 protein is CSARDPGLADSETQYF.